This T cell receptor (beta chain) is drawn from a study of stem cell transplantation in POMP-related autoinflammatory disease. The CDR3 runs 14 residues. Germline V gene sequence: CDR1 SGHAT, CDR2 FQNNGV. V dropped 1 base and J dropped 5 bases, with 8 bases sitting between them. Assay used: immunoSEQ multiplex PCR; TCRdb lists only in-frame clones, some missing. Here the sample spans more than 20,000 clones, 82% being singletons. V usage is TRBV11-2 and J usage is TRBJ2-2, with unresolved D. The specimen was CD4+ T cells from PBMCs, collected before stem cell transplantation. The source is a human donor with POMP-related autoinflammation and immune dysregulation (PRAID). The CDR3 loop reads CASSLVQRTGELFF. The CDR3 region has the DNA TGTGCCAGCAGCTTAGTACAGAGAACCGGGGAGCTGTTTTTT. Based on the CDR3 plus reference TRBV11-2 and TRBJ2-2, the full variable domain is EAGVAQSPRYKIIEKRQSVAFWCNPISGHATLYWYQQILGQGPKLLIQFQNNGVVDDSQLPKDRFSAERLKGVDSTLKIQPAKLEDSAVYLCASSLVQRTGELFFGEGSRLTVL.